This TCR beta chain was recorded in a study of cytomegalovirus exposure and HLA in healthy donors. The CDR3 is 16 residues long. Germline assignment: CDR1 SGHRS and CDR2 YFSETQ. Study-wide points: It was confirmed in vitro that a few of the CMV-associated chains were specific for CMV antigens. Presence/absence analyses treated sequencing depth as roughly uniform across donors.

This clone has only one observation. Antigen specificity is unknown. A junction boundary mismatches the germline segment, possibly from a read error. The PCR was carried out with 60 Vbeta primers and 13 Jbeta primers. Original methodology: Unique TCR beta chains totaled about 73 million in a later count, with some 10 million of them shared. The assay was immunoSEQ multiplex PCR, and TCRdb's table has in-frame clones only and misses some. V, J and clone size derive from that table, while D and trimming were established from the DNA sequence. Among around 94,000 clones, around four fifths were seen once, and the ten largest hold about 5%.

Sequencing was carried out using PBMCs. The TCR sequence derives from a woman between 35 and 50 years old in good health and CMV-seronegative. The chain recombines TRBV5-1 with TRBJ2-1, with 9 nucleotides matching TRBD2. The CDR3 here is CASALARGGAGNGQFF. The DNA of the CDR3 is TGCGCCAGCGCCCTGGCTCGCGGGGGGGCCGGCAATGGGCAGTTCTTC.